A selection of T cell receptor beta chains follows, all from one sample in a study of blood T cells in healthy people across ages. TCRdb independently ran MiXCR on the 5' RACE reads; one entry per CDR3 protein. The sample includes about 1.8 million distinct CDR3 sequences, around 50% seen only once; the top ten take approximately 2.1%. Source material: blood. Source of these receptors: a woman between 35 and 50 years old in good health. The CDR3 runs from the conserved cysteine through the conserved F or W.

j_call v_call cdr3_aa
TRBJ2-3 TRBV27 CASSFASTDTQYF
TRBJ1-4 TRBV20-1 CSATQPTGVMAEKLFF
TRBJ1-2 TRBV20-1 CSAIPGQGIGYTF
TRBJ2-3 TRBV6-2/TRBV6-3 CASRLAGTTSTDTQYF
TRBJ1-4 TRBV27 CASSLSGRQATNEKLFF
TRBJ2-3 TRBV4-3 CASSQTDRADTQYF
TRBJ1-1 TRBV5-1 CASTNVAGVNTEAFF
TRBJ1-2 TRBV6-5 CASSYSTSSGTANNYGYTF
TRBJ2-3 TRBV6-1 CASSDGGNTQYF
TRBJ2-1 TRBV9 CASSGGGGGQYNEQFF
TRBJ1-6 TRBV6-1 CASSPTGVPPLHF
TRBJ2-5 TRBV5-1 CASSPLEAGGQETQYF
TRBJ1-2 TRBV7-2 CASSTLRPGYYYGYTF
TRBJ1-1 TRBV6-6 CASGGQGRTEAFF
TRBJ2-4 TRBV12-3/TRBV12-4 CASSLAQGPSKNIQYF
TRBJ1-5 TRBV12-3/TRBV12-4 CASSLVGSNQPQHF
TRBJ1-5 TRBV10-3 CAIRAGTGDNQPQHF
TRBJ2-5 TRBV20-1 CSAPRGWQETQYF
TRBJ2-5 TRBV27 CASRRGYETQYF
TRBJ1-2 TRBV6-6 CASSYSTPNYGYTF
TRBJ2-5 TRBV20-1 CSAPSGGQETQYF
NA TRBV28 CASIPSGGSQETQYF
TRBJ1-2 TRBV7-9 CASSSLPPDRGYYGYTF
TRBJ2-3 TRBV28 CASSFMRGGQDTQYF
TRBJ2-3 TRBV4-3 CASSQDSLGIRGTDTQYF
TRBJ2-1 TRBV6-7 CASSYGGPVHNEQFF
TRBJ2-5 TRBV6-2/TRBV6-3 CATSSGGAKNEQYF
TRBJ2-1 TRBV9 CASSVSLGLAGDNEQFF
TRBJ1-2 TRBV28 CASSLPLPDHYGYTF
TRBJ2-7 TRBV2 CASSEASASYEQYF
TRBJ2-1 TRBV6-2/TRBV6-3 CASSYTGASYNEQFF